These T cell receptor beta chains were read from a single sample in a study of T cells in localized non-small cell lung cancer. Here immunoSEQ multiplex PCR was the method, and the copy in TCRdb shows in-frame clones only, minus some. This table holds more than 2,000 clones, around 26% found once. The sequences come from lung tumor tissue, collected before any cancer treatment. The source is a male donor aged 60 or older with stage I lung adenocarcinoma. Both conserved end residues are part of each CDR3. A D gene is named only where the DNA matches it firmly. Rows give clone size only sometimes, using once, few, many, or a class for an expanded clone.

d_call j_call v_call clone_size cdr3_aa cdr3_nt
. TRBJ2-7 TRBV18 . CASSPPSSYEQYF TGTGCCAGCTCACCACCCAGTTCCTACGAGCAGTACTTC
TRBD1 TRBJ1-1 TRBV11-3 few CASSSQTGDTEAFF TGTGCCAGCAGCTCCCAGACAGGGGACACTGAAGCTTTCTTT
. TRBJ2-7 TRBV11-3 many CASSRRQALHEQYF TGTGCCAGCAGCCGCAGACAGGCTCTCCACGAGCAGTACTTC
. TRBJ2-7 TRBV11-3 few CASSILGGGSYEQYF TGTGCCAGCAGCATCCTGGGGGGAGGCTCCTACGAGCAGTACTTC
TRBD1 TRBJ1-2 TRBV19 . CASSETGDYGYTF TGTGCCAGTAGCGAGACAGGGGACTATGGCTACACCTTC
. TRBJ1-5 TRBV6-8 . CASSFVSNQPQHF TGTGCCAGCAGTTTCGTAAGCAATCAGCCCCAGCATTTT
. TRBJ2-2 TRBV11-3 . CASSPGPENTGELFF TGTGCCAGCAGCCCAGGGCCAGAAAACACCGGGGAGCTGTTTTTT
. TRBJ1-1 TRBV30 medium-sized CAWSVLNRKDTEAFF TGTGCCTGGAGTGTACTGAACAGGAAGGACACTGAAGCTTTCTTT
TRBD2 TRBJ2-2 TRBV15 . CATSRDFLSGGFSGELFF TGTGCCACCAGCAGAGATTTCCTTAGCGGGGGGTTTTCCGGGGAGCTGTTTTTT
TRBD1 TRBJ1-5 TRBV6-8 . CASTKGQGANQPQHF TGTGCCAGCACCAAGGGACAGGGGGCTAATCAGCCCCAGCATTTT
. TRBJ1-5 TRBV6-8 . CASSDRTTLAGNQPQHF TGTGCCAGCAGTGACCGGACAACTCTTGCGGGCAATCAGCCCCAGCATTTT
. TRBJ2-2 TRBV11-3 few CASSLGSGGVRTGELFF TGTGCCAGCAGCTTAGGTAGTGGCGGGGTTCGCACCGGGGAGCTGTTTTTT
TRBD1 TRBJ1-1 TRBV29-1 . CSAYRGKTEAFF TGCAGCGCGTACAGGGGGAAGACTGAAGCTTTCTTT
. TRBJ1-6 TRBV11-3 medium-sized CASSSSPGPNSPLHF TGTGCCAGCAGCTCTTCCCCGGGCCCGAATTCACCCCTCCACTTT
TRBD1 TRBJ2-2 TRBV28 . CASSLGQIPANTGELFF TGTGCCAGCAGTTTGGGACAGATACCCGCGAACACCGGGGAGCTGTTTTTT
TRBD1 TRBJ2-7 TRBV19 . CASSTGGAYEQYF TGTGCCAGTAGCACAGGGGGTGCCTACGAGCAGTACTTC
. TRBJ1-6 TRBV11-3 few CASSLVVGIDSPLHF TGTGCCAGCAGCTTAGTGGTGGGTATCGATTCACCCCTCCACTTT
. TRBJ2-3 TRBV19 . CASGEQGGADTQYF TGTGCCAGTGGGGAACAGGGTGGGGCAGATACGCAGTATTTT
. TRBJ1-3 TRBV19 . CASSAQVDSGNTIYF TGTGCCAGTAGTGCCCAGGTTGACTCTGGAAACACCATATATTTT
. TRBJ2-3 TRBV6-8 few CASSYDFTDTQYF TGTGCCAGCAGTTACGATTTCACAGATACGCAGTATTTT
. TRBJ2-1 TRBV18 . CASGNNAAGAYNEQFF TGTGCCAGCGGAAACAATGCGGCGGGGGCGTACAATGAGCAGTTCTTC
. TRBJ2-3 TRBV28 . CASSSRAGEGTDTQYF TGTGCCAGCAGTTCTCGCGCAGGGGAGGGCACAGATACGCAGTATTTT
. TRBJ2-7 TRBV30 . CAWSPTSYEQYF TGTGCCTGGAGTCCGACCAGCTACGAGCAGTACTTC
TRBD1 TRBJ2-5 TRBV19 . CASKVGQGEETQYF TGTGCCAGTAAGGTGGGACAGGGAGAGGAGACCCAGTACTTC
. TRBJ1-4 TRBV15 . CATSSQGWSNEKLFF TGTGCCACCAGCTCCCAGGGGTGGTCTAATGAAAAACTGTTTTTT
TRBD1 TRBJ1-4 TRBV30 medium-sized CASNKGAGKLFF TGTGCCTCAAACAAGGGGGCGGGAAAACTGTTTTTT
. TRBJ2-1 TRBV11-3 . CASSPIEKGYNEQFF TGTGCCAGCAGCCCTATTGAGAAGGGGTACAATGAGCAGTTCTTC
. TRBJ2-1 TRBV19 large CASSIDKNNEQFF TGTGCCAGTAGTATAGACAAGAACAATGAGCAGTTCTTC